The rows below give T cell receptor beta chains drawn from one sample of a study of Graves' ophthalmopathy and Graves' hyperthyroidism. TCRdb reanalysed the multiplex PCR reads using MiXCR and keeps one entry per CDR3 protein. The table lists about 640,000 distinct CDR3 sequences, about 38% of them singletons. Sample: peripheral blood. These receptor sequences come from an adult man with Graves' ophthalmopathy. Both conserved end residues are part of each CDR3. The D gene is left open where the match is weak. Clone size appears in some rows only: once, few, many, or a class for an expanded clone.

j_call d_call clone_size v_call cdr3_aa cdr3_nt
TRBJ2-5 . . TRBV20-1 CSARVQGYSETQYF TGCAGTGCCAGGGTCCAGGGGTATTCTGAGACCCAGTACTTC
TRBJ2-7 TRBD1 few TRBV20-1 CSARAGTGPYEQYF TGCAGTGCTAGAGCCGGGACAGGGCCCTACGAGCAGTACTTC
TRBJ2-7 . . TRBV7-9 CASSPDGGGYEQYF TGTGCCAGCAGTCCCGATGGGGGAGGCTACGAGCAGTACTTC
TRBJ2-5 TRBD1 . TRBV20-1 CSAPGQGGQETQYF TGCAGTGCCCCGGGACAGGGGGGGCAAGAGACCCAGTACTTC
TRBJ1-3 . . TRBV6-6 CASSYVPRSGNTIYF TGTGCCAGCAGTTACGTGCCGCGCTCTGGAAACACCATATATTTT
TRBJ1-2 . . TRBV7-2 CASTLLGGWYGYTF TGTGCCAGCACCCTTCTGGGGGGTTGGTATGGCTACACCTTC
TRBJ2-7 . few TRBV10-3 CASSETDSYEQYF TGTGCCAGCAGTGAGACAGATTCCTACGAGCAGTACTTC
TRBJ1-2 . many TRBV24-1 CATSEAPGLGSDGYTF TGTGCCACCAGTGAGGCCCCGGGCCTCGGAAGTGACGGCTACACCTTC
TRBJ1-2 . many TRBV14 CASSQRSPGSNYGYTF TGTGCCAGCAGCCAAAGATCGCCAGGATCGAACTATGGCTACACCTTC
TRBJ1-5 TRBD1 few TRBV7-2 CASSSSGGLQPQHF TGTGCCAGCAGCTCCTCAGGGGGCCTTCAGCCCCAGCATTTT
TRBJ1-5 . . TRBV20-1 CSAGGWGNQPQHF TGCAGTGCTGGGGGCTGGGGCAATCAGCCCCAGCATTTT
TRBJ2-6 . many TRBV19 CASSITTAGANVLTF TGTGCCAGTAGTATTACGACAGCTGGGGCCAACGTCCTGACTTTC
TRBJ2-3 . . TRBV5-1 CASSQDQLLSTDTQYF TGCGCCAGCAGCCAAGATCAGCTCCTTAGCACAGATACGCAGTATTTT
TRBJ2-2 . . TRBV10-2 CAGRGVGTGELFF TGCGCCGGTAGGGGGGTTGGCACCGGGGAGCTGTTTTTT
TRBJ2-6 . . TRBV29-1 CSVDVGANVLTF TGCAGCGTTGATGTGGGGGCCAACGTCCTGACTTTC
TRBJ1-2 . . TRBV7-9 CASSPRRVGYTF TGTGCCAGCAGCCCCCGCAGGGTTGGCTACACCTTC
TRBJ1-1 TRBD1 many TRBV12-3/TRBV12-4 CASSLRRDRKRTEAFF TGTGCCAGCAGTTTAAGGCGGGACAGAAAGAGGACTGAAGCTTTCTTT
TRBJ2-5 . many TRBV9 CASSGSKGWGETQYF TGTGCCAGCAGCGGGTCCAAGGGATGGGGGGAGACCCAGTACTTC
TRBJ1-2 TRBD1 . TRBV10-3 CAITGTGYGYTF TGTGCCATCACAGGGACAGGCTATGGCTACACCTTC
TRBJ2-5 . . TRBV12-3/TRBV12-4 CASSLFGVETQYF TGTGCCAGCAGTTTATTCGGAGTAGAGACCCAGTACTTC
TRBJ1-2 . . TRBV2 CASSYEQAYGYTF TGTGCCAGCAGTTATGAACAAGCCTATGGCTACACCTTC
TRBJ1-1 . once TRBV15 CATSRIAGLTEAFF TGTGCCACCAGCAGAATAGCGGGCCTCACTGAAGCTTTCTTT
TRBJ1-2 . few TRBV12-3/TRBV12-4 CASSPSLGTEHLGSYTF TGTGCCAGCAGCCCCTCCCTAGGGACGGAACACCTCGGGAGCTACACCTTC